The 22 T cell receptor beta chains listed next were all sequenced from one sample in a study of T cell responses to AZD1222 COVID-19 vaccine. Measured with immunoSEQ multiplex PCR; TCRdb has only the in-frame clones, and not every one. The data contain 150,000 or so clones, roughly nine tenths of them singletons. This sample comprised peripheral blood, obtained 28 days after the second AZD1222 dose. The receptors were gathered from an adult who received the AZD1222 COVID-19 vaccine.

This rearrangement joins TRBV12-5 to TRBJ1-5; perhaps TRBD1 as D (5 bases). Germline-derived CDR1 and CDR2 are LGHNT and FRNRAP. CDR3 size: 15 residues. The V end was cut by 3 bases, the J end by 0 bases, with 9 bases between. CDR3 coding DNA: TGTGCTAGTGGTTTAGCGCAGGGTAGCAATCAGCCCCAGCATTTT. Its protein product is CASGLAQGSNQPQHF.

The chain employs TRBV9 and TRBJ2-5, with TRBD2 matching over 7 bases. The CDR3 extends over 14 amino acids. V was clipped by 4 bases and J by 5 bases; unmatched bases: 8. Per germline, CDR1 SGDLS and CDR2 YYNGEE. The CDR3 protein is CASSSRGDYETQYF. The CDR3 region has the DNA TGTGCCAGCAGCTCCCGCGGGGACTATGAGACCCAGTACTTC.

The V and J genes are TRBV30 and TRBJ2-2; TRBD2 matches 9 bases. Germline lookup yields CDR1 GTSNPN and CDR2 SVGIG (reference sequence). The CDR3 has 15 residues. V shed 2 bases and J 5 bases; nucleotides not matched to a gene: 6. CDR3 DNA sequence: TGTGCCTGGAGTATTAGCGGGGGTGGGACCGGGGAGCTGTTTTTT. Its protein product is CAWSISGGGTGELFF.

V usage is TRBV7-3 and J usage is TRBJ2-3; TRBD2 matches at 7 bases. Germline-derived CDR1 and CDR2 are SGHTA and FQGTGA. J was trimmed by 0 bases and V by 3 bases; bases with no gene match: 6. The CDR3 sequence is 16 residues long. The CDR3 spells CASSLLADSSTDTQYF. The CDR3, as DNA: TGTGCCAGCAGCTTGCTAGCGGACTCAAGCACAGATACGCAGTATTTT.

This clone has just one count. The V gene is TRBV11-2, the J gene TRBJ1-4, with D perhaps matching TRBD1 (5 bases). The CDR3 totals 16 residues. Trimming removed 4 bases at V and 6 bases at J, with 18 bases between. The germline gives CDR1 SGHAT, CDR2 FQNNGV. CDR3 in DNA: TGTGCCAGCAGCTCATATTGGGGGACTGAGGATGAAAAACTGTTTTTT. Protein product: CASSSYWGTEDEKLFF.

This chain links TRBV24-1 with TRBJ2-1, with 7 bases matching TRBD2. V trimming: 6 bases; J trimming: 2 bases; junction bases outside the gene matches: 9. Per the germline V gene, CDR1 is KGHDR and CDR2 is SFDVKD. CDR3 size: 16 residues. CDR3 bases: TGTGCCACCAGTTTAATGGGAGGGCGCACCTACAATGAGCAGTTCTTC. Translating it yields CATSLMGGRTYNEQFF.

The J gene is TRBJ1-2, the V gene TRBV5-1; 10 nucleotides agree with TRBD1. J lost 4 bases, V lost 0 bases, and 3 bases had no gene match. The CDR3 is 15 amino acids. Germline V gene lookup returns CDR1 SGHRS and CDR2 YFSETQ. DNA of the CDR3: TGCGCCAGCAGCTTGGAGGGACAGGGGCCCTATGGCTACACCTTC. This sequence encodes CASSLEGQGPYGYTF.

This chain connects TRBV7-2 to TRBJ2-7, with 8 bases matching TRBD2. The CDR3 extends over 15 amino acids. After removal of 5 bases from V and 2 bases from J, the junction contained 8 bases not matched to a gene. Germline CDR1 SGHTA, CDR2 FQGNSA. CDR3 DNA sequence: TGTGCCAGCAGCCGCCGGACTAGCCCTCCCTACGAGCAGTACTTC. Its protein is CASSRRTSPPYEQYF.

This clone has just one count. This chain uses TRBV19 with TRBJ1-4; TRBD1 aligns across 10 bases. With V trimmed by 3 bases and J by 6 bases, 4 bases remained unmatched. The germline CDR1 and CDR2 sequences are LNHDA and SQIVND (reference sequence). The CDR3 has 15 residues. CDR3 DNA sequence: TGTGCCAGTAGTATCGACAGGGGGCAGGATGAAAAACTGTTTTTT. Residues: CASSIDRGQDEKLFF.

The chain has TRBV6-5 and TRBJ2-1; a weak D match, TRBD2 (5 bases). The CDR3 is made up of 16 amino acids. Germline V lookup: CDR1 MNHEY, CDR2 SVGAGI. The V end was cut by 0 bases, the J end by 7 bases, with 16 bases between. CDR3 in amino acids: CASSYSELARLNEQFF. The CDR3 DNA reads TGTGCCAGCAGTTACTCAGAGCTAGCCCGACTAAATGAGCAGTTCTTC.

This sequence joins TRBV19 and TRBJ2-7; D possibly corresponds to TRBD1 (5 bases). The CDR3 totals 17 residues. Trimming took 2 bases from V and 3 from J, leaving 20 bases between them. Germline CDR1 is LNHDA and CDR2 is SQIVND (reference sequence). For the CDR3, the DNA is TGTGCCAGTAGTATAAACCCCCTTACCTCAGGGTACTACGAGCAGTACTTC. Translating gives CASSINPLTSGYYEQYF.

The chain carries TRBV11-2 and TRBJ1-5, with D perhaps matching TRBD1 (6 bases). Germline CDR1 reads SGHAT; CDR2 reads FQNNGV. The V end was cut by 4 bases, the J end by 2 bases, with 15 bases between. The CDR3 is 16 amino acids. The CDR3 spells CASSSLGAGGNQPQHF. DNA for the CDR3: TGTGCCAGCAGCTCCCTCGGGGCAGGGGGCAATCAGCCCCAGCATTTT.

The J gene is TRBJ1-2, the V gene TRBV12-5, with 7 bases lining up with TRBD1. V lost 1 base and J lost 0; bases outside the gene matches: 5. The CDR3 extends over 16 amino acids. Germline CDR1 LGHNT, CDR2 FRNRAP. The CDR3 is CASGLGQGVSNYGYTF. CDR3 DNA: TGTGCTAGTGGTTTGGGACAGGGCGTCTCTAACTATGGCTACACCTTC.

This clone was seen once. The rearrangement uses TRBV29-1 and TRBJ1-2; no firm D call. The CDR3 length is 15 residues. CDR1 SQVTM and CDR2 ANQGSEA come from the germline V gene. V was shortened by 5 bases and J by 7 bases, with 23 bases between the two germline ends. CDR3 in amino acids: CSVRWREWATGGYTF. CDR3 nucleotide sequence: TGCAGCGTTCGGTGGAGGGAATGGGCTACGGGTGGCTACACCTTC.

The chain is built from TRBV29-1 and TRBJ2-1, with D perhaps TRBD2 (7 bases). V lost 1 base and J 13 bases, leaving 14 bases between the germline ends. This CDR3 contains 12 residues. Germline CDR1 reads SQVTM; CDR2 reads ANQGSEA. The chain's CDR3 is CSVEAGGGYQFF. In nucleotides, the CDR3 is TGCAGCGTTGAAGCGGGGGGCGGGTATCAGTTCTTC.

J is TRBJ2-6 and V is TRBV3-1 (or the pseudogene TRBV3-2); D remains unclear. The ends were cut back, 1 base at V and 0 bases at J, with 4 bases in the middle. Germline lookup yields CDR1 LGHDT and CDR2 YNNKEL (reference sequence). This CDR3 has 15 residues. Here the CDR3 reads CASSQGSSGANVLTF. CDR3 nucleotides: TGTGCCAGCAGCCAAGGGAGCTCTGGGGCCAACGTCCTGACTTTC.

The J gene is TRBJ2-3, the V gene TRBV24-1, with a weak D call TRBD2 (5 bases). The CDR3 length is 14 residues. Germline CDR1 is KGHDR and CDR2 is SFDVKD. The ends were cut back, 2 bases at V and 4 bases at J, with 9 bases in the middle. DNA for the CDR3: TGTGCCACCAGTGATTCCCTAGCCCCAGATACGCAGTATTTT. Amino acid sequence: CATSDSLAPDTQYF.

This clone came up once. The chain employs TRBV11-3 and TRBJ2-2; 9 bases are a match to TRBD1. The CDR3 is 16 residues long. Germline CDR1 reads SGHNT; CDR2 reads YENEEA. Trimming cost V 6 bases and J 4 bases; bases outside gene matches: 9. Written as DNA, the CDR3 is TGTGCCAGCAGAGCCCCCCGGGACAGGGTCACCGGGGAGCTGTTTTTT. Translated, it gives CASRAPRDRVTGELFF.

This clone showed up just once. This CDR3 is CASSAGRSGAGNTIYF. The CDR3 DNA follows: TGTGCCAGCAGCGCCGGACGGTCTGGAGCTGGAAACACCATATATTTT. This chain joins TRBV7-2 and TRBJ1-3; D is uncertain. Between the trimmed V and J ends, which lost 5 bases and 2 bases, there was a span of 16 bases. CDR1 and CDR2 (germline): SGHTA, FQGNSA. This CDR3 is 16 amino acids long. The variable domain in full, with the rest retrieved from reference TRBV7-2 and TRBJ1-3, is GAGVSQSPSNKVTEKGKDVELRCDPISGHTALYWYRQSLGQGLEFLIYFQGNSAPDKSGLPSDRFSAERTGGSVSTLTIQRTQQEDSAVYLCASSAGRSGAGNTIYFGEGSWLTVV.

J is TRBJ2-1 and V is TRBV11-3; 14 bases match TRBD2. The V segment lost 5 bases and the J segment 8 bases; nucleotides outside the gene matches: 8. CDR3 length: 16 residues. Germline lookup yields CDR1 SGHNT and CDR2 YENEEA. This chain's CDR3 is CASSTGLAGVGDEQFF. As DNA, the CDR3 is TGTGCCAGCAGCACGGGACTAGCGGGAGTTGGAGATGAGCAGTTCTTC.

As for this clone: Germline and junction disagree at one end, which may indicate a read error. V gene TRBV6-2 or TRBV6-3 combines with J gene TRBJ2-1; D ambiguous. CDR1 and CDR2 (germline): MNHEY, SVGEGT. The CDR3 is 13 residues long. CDR3 in DNA: TGTGCCAGCAGTTACTCCGCCTACCATGAGCAGTTCTTC. It is translated as CASSYSAYHEQFF.

The CDR3 nucleotides read TGTGCCAGCAGCTTAGGGACTCGCAACACAGATACGCAGTATTTT. This codes for CASSLGTRNTDTQYF. This sequence joins TRBV7-2 and TRBJ2-3; D perhaps matches TRBD2 (5 bases). Looked up from germline, CDR1 is SGHTA and CDR2 is FQGNSA. Trimming took off 1 base at V and 2 bases at J, with 10 bases between the two ends. The CDR3 loop spans 15 amino acids.